The clone carrying this T cell receptor (beta chain) came up a few times. Its antigen is undetermined. Between the trimmed V and J ends, which lost 5 bases and 2 bases, there was a span of 9 bases. The germline V gene has CDR1 SQVTM and CDR2 ANQGSEA. The CDR3 sequence is 12 residues long. The source of the sample is a study of CD8 T cells in ankylosing spondylitis. TCR beta libraries were made by quantitative 5'-RACE with molecular barcodes. TCRdb reanalysed the 5' RACE reads using MiXCR and keeps one entry per CDR3 protein. The sample lists around 140,000 distinct CDR3 sequences, roughly 10% occurring once. Overall study findings and caveats: The authors reported significant enrichment of disease-linked clones in matched ankylosing spondylitis synovial fluid. In peripheral blood, disease-linked CD8+ clones occurred at relatively low frequencies. Seemingly distinctive of ankylosing spondylitis blood was a TCR beta motif formed by eight highly homologous variants.

The sequenced sample consisted of blood, either unsorted or a sorted T cell fraction (not recorded which). The rearrangement links TRBV29-1 to TRBJ2-5, with D unclear. The TCR originated in a female donor with ankylosing spondylitis or in good health (not recorded which). The CDR3 loop is CSVLDEQETQYF. CDR3 in DNA: TGCAGCGTTTTGGACGAGCAAGAGACCCAGTACTTC.